The 5 T cell receptor beta chains presented below share a single source sample, sequenced in a study of a mutant IDH1 vaccine in newly diagnosed glioma. Using immunoSEQ multiplex PCR, the repertoire was profiled, and TCRdb retains in-frame clones only, with some absent. The sample includes about 62,000 clones, approximately 89% of them seen just once. Their specific antigens are unknown. Time point in this sample: week 11, during vaccination. Mutant IDH1 20-mer peptide, at 300 ug, made up each vaccine dose, with topical imiquimod. The sequencing here drew on PBMCs, taken from a glioma patient whose treatment included an IDH1 peptide vaccine. Receptors originate from a middle-aged man with glioma.

This chain connects TRBV4-2 to TRBJ1-3; D perhaps matches TRBD1 (5 bases). Germline V CDR1 and CDR2: LGHNA, YNFKEQ. V was clipped by 1 base and J by 4 bases, with 11 bases between them. There are 15 residues in the CDR3. The CDR3 region has the DNA TGTGCCAGCAGCCAAGTGGGGACCTTCGGAAACACCATATATTTT. It is translated as CASSQVGTFGNTIYF.

Only one count was recorded for this clone. V is TRBV7-9 and J is TRBJ2-2; a possible D gene is TRBD1 (6 bases). CDR3 length: 15 amino acids. V was trimmed by 5 bases and J by 1 base, leaving 11 bases between them. CDR1 and CDR2 from the germline V gene are SEHNR and FQNEAQ (reference sequence). This CDR3 reads CASSLGQVNTGELFF. In DNA, the CDR3 is TGTGCCAGCAGCCTGGGACAAGTGAACACCGGGGAGCTGTTTTTT.

The V gene is TRBV5-4, the J gene TRBJ2-5; possible D gene TRBD1, 5 bases. The CDR3 has 12 residues. Trimming left V 4 bases short and J 7 bases short, with 11 bases between. Germline-derived CDR1 and CDR2 are SGHNT and YYREEE (reference sequence). The CDR3 region has the DNA TGTGCCAGCAGCACCACAACAGGGACCCAGTACTTC. As protein: CASSTTTGTQYF.

V is TRBV14 and J is TRBJ2-2, with D unresolved. V was clipped by 2 bases and J by 1 base, with 8 bases between them. Germline values: CDR1 SGHDN, CDR2 FVKESK. CDR3 size: 15 residues. The CDR3 region is CASSQHAGNTGELFF. For the CDR3, the DNA is TGTGCCAGCAGCCAACATGCAGGGAACACCGGGGAGCTGTTTTTT.

CDR3 amino acids: CASSQGMVNQPQHF. In DNA, the CDR3 is TGTGCCAGCAGCCAGGGAATGGTCAATCAGCCCCAGCATTTT. The J gene is TRBJ1-5, the V gene TRBV9; a weak D match, TRBD1 (5 bases). V dropped 4 bases and J dropped 3 bases, with 11 bases sitting between them. Germline V gene lookup returns CDR1 SGDLS and CDR2 YYNGEE. This CDR3 has 14 residues.